This entry features one TCR beta chain sequence. Its antigen remains unidentified. CDR1 SGHAT and CDR2 FQNNGV come from the germline V gene. The germline V and J ends were trimmed by 5 bases and 4 bases, with 20 bases remaining between them. The CDR3 spans 16 residues. The data stem from a study of graft-versus-host responses after intestinal transplantation. Study background: Grafts were multivisceral, liver-intestinal, or isolated intestinal. Among the recipients, all got anti-thymocyte globulin induction and then tacrolimus and steroids for around 3 years. The study's findings and limits: Early post-transplant HvG declines showed an association with peak circulating GvH clone levels. Ileal or blood samples showed some GvH clones first, and such clones were also found in recipient marrow.

Repertoires were generated with immunoSEQ multiplex PCR, while TCRdb's copy carries only in-frame clones and drops some. The repertoire holds roughly 99,000 clones, roughly 88% seen once, with more than 1.4% in the top ten. The sequence derives from a human patient who received an intestinal transplant, so some T cells may come from the graft donor. The material was PBMCs, obtained 255 days after intestinal transplant. This chain uses TRBV11-2 with TRBJ1-2; a weak D match, TRBD1 (5 bases). CDR3 DNA sequence: TGTGCCAGCAGCCCCGGCCAGTACAGAGACAGCTATGGCTACACCTTC. Its protein product is CASSPGQYRDSYGYTF.